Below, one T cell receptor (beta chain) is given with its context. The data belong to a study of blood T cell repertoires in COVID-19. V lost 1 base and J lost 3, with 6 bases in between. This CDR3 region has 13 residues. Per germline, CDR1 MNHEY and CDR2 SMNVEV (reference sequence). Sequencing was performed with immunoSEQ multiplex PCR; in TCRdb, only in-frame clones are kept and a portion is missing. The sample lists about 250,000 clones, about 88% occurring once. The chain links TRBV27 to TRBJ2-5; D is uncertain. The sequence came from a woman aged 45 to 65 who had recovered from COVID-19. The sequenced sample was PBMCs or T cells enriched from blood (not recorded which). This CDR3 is CASSLYEKETQYF. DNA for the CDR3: TGTGCCAGCAGTTTATACGAGAAAGAGACCCAGTACTTC.